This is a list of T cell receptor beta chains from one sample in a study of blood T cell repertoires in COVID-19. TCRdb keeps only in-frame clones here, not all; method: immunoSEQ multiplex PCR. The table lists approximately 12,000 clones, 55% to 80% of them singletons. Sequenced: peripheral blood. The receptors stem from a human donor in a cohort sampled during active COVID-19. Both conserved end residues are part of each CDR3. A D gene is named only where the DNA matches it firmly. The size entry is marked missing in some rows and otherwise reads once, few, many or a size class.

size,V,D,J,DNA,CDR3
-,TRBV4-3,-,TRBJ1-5,TGCGCCAGCAGCCAAGAGCTCACAGCCTATCAGCCCCAGCATTTT,CASSQELTAYQPQHF
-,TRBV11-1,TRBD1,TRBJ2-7,TGTGCCAGCAGTCGTACCGGGACAGGGTCTTTCTACGAGCAGTACTTC,CASSRTGTGSFYEQYF
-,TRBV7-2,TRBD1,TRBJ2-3,TGTGCCAGCAGCTTAGGGTACAGGGGGGCTAGCACAGATACGCAGTATTTT,CASSLGYRGASTDTQYF
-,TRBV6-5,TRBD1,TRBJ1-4,TGTGCCAGCAGTTATCGGACAGGGGGGAATGAAAAACTGTTTTTT,CASSYRTGGNEKLFF
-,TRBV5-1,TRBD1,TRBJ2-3,TGCGCCAGCAGAAAACAGGGGGCGCCAGATACGCAGTATTTT,CASRKQGAPDTQYF
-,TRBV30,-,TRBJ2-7,TGTGCCTGGAGAAGGCCAGTCAGGGGCTACGAGCAGTACTTC,CAWRRPVRGYEQYF
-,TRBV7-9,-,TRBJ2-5,TGTGCCAGCAGCTTAGCCACAGGGTGGAAGGGAGAGACCCAGTACTTC,CASSLATGWKGETQYF
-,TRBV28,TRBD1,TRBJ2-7,TGTGCCAGCAGTTTTGAGACAGGGGGGGCCTACGAGCAGTACTTC,CASSFETGGAYEQYF
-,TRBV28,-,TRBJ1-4,TGTGCCAGCAGTTTAGTCGGGAATTTCAATGAAAAACTGTTTTTT,CASSLVGNFNEKLFF
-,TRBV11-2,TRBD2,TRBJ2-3,TGTGCCAGCAGCTTTCATACGGGAGGCCTTAGCACAGATACGCAGTATTTT,CASSFHTGGLSTDTQYF
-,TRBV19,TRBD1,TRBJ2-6,TGTGCCAGTAGTACCCGGACAGGTCCTGGGGCCAACGTCCTGACTTTC,CASSTRTGPGANVLTF
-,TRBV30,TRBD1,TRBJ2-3,TGTGCCTGGAAGGGGACAGGTCGAGGAGGGCGTACAGATACGCAGTATTTT,CAWKGTGRGGRTDTQYF
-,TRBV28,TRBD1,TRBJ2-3,TGTGCCAGCAGTTTCAGGACAGGGCCAGATACGCAGTATTTT,CASSFRTGPDTQYF
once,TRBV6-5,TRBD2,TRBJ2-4,TGTGCCAGCAGCCGCGGGGGGCTGACCAAAAACATTCAGTACTTC,CASSRGGLTKNIQYF
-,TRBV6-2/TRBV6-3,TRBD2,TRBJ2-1,TGTGCCAGCAGCCCAAGGACTAGCGGGGGTGAGCAGTTCTTC,CASSPRTSGGEQFF
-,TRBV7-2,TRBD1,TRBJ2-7,TGTGCCAGCAGCTTAAGACAGGGTGGGGAGCAGTACTTC,CASSLRQGGEQYF
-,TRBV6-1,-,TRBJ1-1,TGTGCCAGCAGTGAAGCCATCAAGGGAGGGGTGAACACTGAAGCTTTCTTT,CASSEAIKGGVNTEAFF
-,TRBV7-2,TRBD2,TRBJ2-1,TGTGCCAGCAGCTTAGCGCCAGCGGGAGTCTACAATGAGCAGTTCTTC,CASSLAPAGVYNEQFF
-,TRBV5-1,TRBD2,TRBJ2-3,TGCGCCAGCAGGAGCGGGAGCGTGGACACAGATACGCAGTATTTT,CASRSGSVDTDTQYF
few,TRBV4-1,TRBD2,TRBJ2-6,TGCGCCACCTCAACGGGGGGGAGGGTAGGGTTCTCTGGGGCCAACGTCCTGACTTTC,CATSTGGRVGFSGANVLTF
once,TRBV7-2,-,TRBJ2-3,TGTGCCAGCAGCTTCCGGGTCCATTTCACAGATACGCAGTATTTT,CASSFRVHFTDTQYF
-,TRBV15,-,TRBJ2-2,TGTGCCACCAGCTGGGACATCACCGGGGAGCTGTTTTTT,CATSWDITGELFF
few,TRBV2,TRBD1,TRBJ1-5,TGTGCCAGCAGCCAGGACAGGGGGAGCAATCAGCCCCAGCATTTT,CASSQDRGSNQPQHF
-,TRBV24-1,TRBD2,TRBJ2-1,TGTGCCACCAGTGATTCAGGGAGGGGCGAGCAGTTCTTC,CATSDSGRGEQFF
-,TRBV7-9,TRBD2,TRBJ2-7,TGTGCCAGCAGCCCACTAGCGGGGGGCTTCTACGAGCAGTACTTC,CASSPLAGGFYEQYF
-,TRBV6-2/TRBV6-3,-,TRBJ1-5,TGTGCCAGCAGTTCCTACGGACAGAGGAGCAATCAGCCCCAGCATTTT,CASSSYGQRSNQPQHF
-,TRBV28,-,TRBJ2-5,TGTGCCAGCAGTTCGTTAATTACAGGGTTCCAAGAGACCCAGTACTTC,CASSSLITGFQETQYF